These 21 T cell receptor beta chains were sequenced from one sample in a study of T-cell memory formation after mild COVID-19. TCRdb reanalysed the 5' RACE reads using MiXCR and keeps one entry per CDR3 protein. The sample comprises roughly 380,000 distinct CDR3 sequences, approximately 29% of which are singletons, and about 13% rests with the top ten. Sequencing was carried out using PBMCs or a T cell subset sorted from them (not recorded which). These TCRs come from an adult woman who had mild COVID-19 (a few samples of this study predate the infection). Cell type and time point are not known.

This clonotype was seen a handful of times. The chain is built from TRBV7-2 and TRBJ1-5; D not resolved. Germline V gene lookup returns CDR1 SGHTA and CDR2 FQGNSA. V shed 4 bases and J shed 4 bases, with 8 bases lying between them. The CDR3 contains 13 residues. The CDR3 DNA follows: TGTGCCAGCAGCTCGAATAAGAATCAGCCCCAGCATTTT. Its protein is CASSSNKNQPQHF.

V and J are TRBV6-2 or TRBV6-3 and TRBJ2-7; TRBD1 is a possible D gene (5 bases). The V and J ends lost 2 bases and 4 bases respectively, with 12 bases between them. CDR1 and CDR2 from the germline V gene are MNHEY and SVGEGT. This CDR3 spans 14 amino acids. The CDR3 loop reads CASSYGAYSYEQYF. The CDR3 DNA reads TGTGCCAGCAGTTACGGGGCCTACTCTTACGAGCAGTACTTC.

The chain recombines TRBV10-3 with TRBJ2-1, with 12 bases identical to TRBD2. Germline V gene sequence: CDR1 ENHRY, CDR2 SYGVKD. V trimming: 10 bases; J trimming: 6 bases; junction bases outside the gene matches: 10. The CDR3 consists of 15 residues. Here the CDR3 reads CATTPASGRANEQFF. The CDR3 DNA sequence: TGTGCCACCACCCCGGCTAGCGGGAGGGCCAATGAGCAGTTCTTC.

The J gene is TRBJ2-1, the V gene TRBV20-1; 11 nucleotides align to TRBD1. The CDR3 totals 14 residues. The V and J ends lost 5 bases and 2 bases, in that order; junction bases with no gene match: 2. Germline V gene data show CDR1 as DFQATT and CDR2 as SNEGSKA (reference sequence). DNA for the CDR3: TGCAGTGCTGGGGACAGGGGGGCCTACAATGAGCAGTTCTTC. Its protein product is CSAGDRGAYNEQFF.

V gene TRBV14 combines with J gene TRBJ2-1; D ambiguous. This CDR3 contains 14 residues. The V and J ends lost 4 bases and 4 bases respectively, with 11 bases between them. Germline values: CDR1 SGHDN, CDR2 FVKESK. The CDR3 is CASSPLGSYNEQFF. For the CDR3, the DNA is TGTGCCAGCAGCCCCCTCGGATCATACAATGAGCAGTTCTTC.

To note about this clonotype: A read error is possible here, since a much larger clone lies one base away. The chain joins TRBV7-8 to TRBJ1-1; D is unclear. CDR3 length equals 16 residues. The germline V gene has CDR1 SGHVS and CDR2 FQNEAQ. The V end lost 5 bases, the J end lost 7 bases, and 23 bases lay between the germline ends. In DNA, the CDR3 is TGTGCCAGCAGCCCAGTATATCCAGTTCGGTACAATGAAGCTTTCTTT. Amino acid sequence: CASSPVYPVRYNEAFF.

DNA for the CDR3: TGTGCCAGCAGTTTCCAGGGTAGAATGGAGACCCAGTACTTC. Its translation is CASSFQGRMETQYF. The chain links TRBV12-3 or TRBV12-4 to TRBJ2-5, with D possibly TRBD1 on 5 matching bases. Trimming stripped 3 bases from V and 5 bases from J, with 13 bases between. This CDR3 region has 14 residues.

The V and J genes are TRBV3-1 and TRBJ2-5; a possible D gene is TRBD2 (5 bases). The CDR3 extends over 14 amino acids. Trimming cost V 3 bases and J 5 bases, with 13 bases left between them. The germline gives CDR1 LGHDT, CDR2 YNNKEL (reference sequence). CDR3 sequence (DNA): TGTGCCAGCAGCCACCAGGACCGCGGGGAGACCCAGTACTTC. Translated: CASSHQDRGETQYF.

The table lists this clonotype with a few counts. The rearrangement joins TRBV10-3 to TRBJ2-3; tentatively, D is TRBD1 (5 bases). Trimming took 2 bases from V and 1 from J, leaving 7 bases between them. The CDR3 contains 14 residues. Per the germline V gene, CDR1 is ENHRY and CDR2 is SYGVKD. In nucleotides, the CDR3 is TGTGCCATCAGTGAGGGCAGGGGCACAGATACGCAGTATTTT. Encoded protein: CAISEGRGTDTQYF.

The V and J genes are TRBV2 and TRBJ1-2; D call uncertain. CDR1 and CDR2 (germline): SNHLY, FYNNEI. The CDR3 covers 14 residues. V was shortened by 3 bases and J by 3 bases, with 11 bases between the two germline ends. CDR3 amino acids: CASSDGSLYYGYTF. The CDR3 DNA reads TGTGCCAGCAGTGATGGATCCCTCTACTATGGCTACACCTTC.

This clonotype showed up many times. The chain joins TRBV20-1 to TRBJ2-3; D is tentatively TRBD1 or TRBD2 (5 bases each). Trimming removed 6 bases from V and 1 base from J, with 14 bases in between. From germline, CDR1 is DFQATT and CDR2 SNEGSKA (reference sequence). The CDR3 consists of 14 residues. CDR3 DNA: TGCAGTGCCGGGACCGCTTTAGGCACAGATACGCAGTATTTT. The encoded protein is CSAGTALGTDTQYF.

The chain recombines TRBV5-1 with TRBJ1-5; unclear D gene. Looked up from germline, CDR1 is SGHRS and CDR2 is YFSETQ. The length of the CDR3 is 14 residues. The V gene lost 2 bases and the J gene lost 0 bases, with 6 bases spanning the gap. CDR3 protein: CASSFAYSNQPQHF. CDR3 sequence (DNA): TGCGCCAGCAGCTTTGCGTATAGCAATCAGCCCCAGCATTTT.

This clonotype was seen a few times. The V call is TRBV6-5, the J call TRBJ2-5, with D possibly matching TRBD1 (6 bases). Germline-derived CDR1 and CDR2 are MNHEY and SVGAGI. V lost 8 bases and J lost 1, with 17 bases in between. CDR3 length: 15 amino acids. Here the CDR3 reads CASRITDSFQETQYF. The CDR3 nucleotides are TGTGCCAGCCGTATAACGGACAGTTTCCAAGAGACCCAGTACTTC.

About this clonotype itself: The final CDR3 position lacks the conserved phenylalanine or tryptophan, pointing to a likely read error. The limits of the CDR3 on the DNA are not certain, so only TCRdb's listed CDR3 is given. CDR3 protein: CASRSNLSGGTSSVL. The V call is TRBV7-9, the J call TRBJ2-1; the table's D call, TRBD2, has no DNA check behind it. Germline lookup yields CDR1 SEHNR and CDR2 FQNEAQ (reference sequence). A total of 15 residues make up the CDR3, ends included.

CDR3 residues: CSASHNSPLHF. CDR3 DNA sequence: TGCAGTGCTAGCCATAATTCACCCCTCCACTTT. The V gene is TRBV20-1, the J gene TRBJ1-6; D is undetermined. V lost 3 bases to trimming and J lost 5 bases, with 2 bases between them. The CDR3 length is 11 residues. The V gene's germline CDR1 is DFQATT and CDR2 SNEGSKA (reference sequence).

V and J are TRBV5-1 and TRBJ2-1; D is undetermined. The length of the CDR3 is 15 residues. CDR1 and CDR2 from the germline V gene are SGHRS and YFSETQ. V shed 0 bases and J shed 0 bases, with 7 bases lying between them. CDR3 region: CASSLAPDSYNEQFF. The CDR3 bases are TGCGCCAGCAGCTTGGCACCGGACTCCTACAATGAGCAGTTCTTC. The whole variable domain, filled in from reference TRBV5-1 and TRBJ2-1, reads KAGVTQTPRYLIKTRGQQVTLSCSPISGHRSVSWYQQTPGQGLQFLFEYFSETQRNKGNFPGRFSGRQFSNSRSEMNVSTLELGDSALYLCASSLAPDSYNEQFFGPGTRLTVL.

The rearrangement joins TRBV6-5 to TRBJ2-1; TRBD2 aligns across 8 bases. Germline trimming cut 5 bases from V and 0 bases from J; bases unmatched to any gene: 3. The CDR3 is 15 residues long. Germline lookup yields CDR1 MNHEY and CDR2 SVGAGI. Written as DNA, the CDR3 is TGTGCCAGCAGTGGGAGCGGGAGCTCCTACAATGAGCAGTTCTTC. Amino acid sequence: CASSGSGSSYNEQFF.

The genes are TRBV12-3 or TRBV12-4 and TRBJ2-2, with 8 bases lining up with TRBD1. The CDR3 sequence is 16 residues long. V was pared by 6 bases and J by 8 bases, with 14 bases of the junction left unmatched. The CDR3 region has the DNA TGTGCCAGCAGCCGCGGACAGGGAGTAATCGCTGGGGAGCTGTTTTTT. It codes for CASSRGQGVIAGELFF.

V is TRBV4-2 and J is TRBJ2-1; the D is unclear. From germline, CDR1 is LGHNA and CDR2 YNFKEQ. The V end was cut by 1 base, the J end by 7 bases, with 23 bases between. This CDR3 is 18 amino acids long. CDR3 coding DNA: TGTGCCAGCAGCCAAGTTCACCGCGCCGATGGAACGTGGAATGAGCAGTTCTTC. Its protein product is CASSQVHRADGTWNEQFF.

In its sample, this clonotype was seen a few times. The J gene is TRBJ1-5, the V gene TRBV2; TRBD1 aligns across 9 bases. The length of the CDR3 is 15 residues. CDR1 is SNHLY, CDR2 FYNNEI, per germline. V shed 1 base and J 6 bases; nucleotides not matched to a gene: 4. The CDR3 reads CASSEDRGQGQPQHF. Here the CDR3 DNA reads TGTGCCAGCAGTGAAGACAGGGGGCAGGGTCAGCCCCAGCATTTT. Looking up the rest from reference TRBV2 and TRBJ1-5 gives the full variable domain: EPEVTQTPSHQVTQMGQEVILRCVPISNHLYFYWYRQILGQKVEFLVSFYNNEISEKSEIFDDQFSVERPDGSNFTLKIRSTKLEDSAMYFCASSEDRGQGQPQHFGDGTRLSIL.

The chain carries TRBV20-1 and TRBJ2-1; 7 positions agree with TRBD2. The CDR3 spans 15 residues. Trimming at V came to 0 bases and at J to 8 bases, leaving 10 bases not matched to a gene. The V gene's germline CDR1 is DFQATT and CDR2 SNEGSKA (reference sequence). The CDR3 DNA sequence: TGCAGTGCTAGAGATATCCGGAGGGGAGGGGATGAGCAGTTCTTC. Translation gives CSARDIRRGGDEQFF.